These 11 T cell receptor beta chains were sequenced from one sample in a study of blood T cell repertoires in COVID-19. Repertoires were generated with immunoSEQ multiplex PCR, while TCRdb's copy carries only in-frame clones and drops some. Of hundreds of thousands of clones listed, approximately 83% are singletons. The sequenced sample consisted of peripheral blood. These receptors all come from a man of 80 years or more with acute or convalescent COVID-19.

CDR3 nucleotide sequence: TGTGCCATCCCGGGACAGGGTCAAGAGACCCAGTACTTC. Encoded protein: CAIPGQGQETQYF. V is TRBV7-9 and J is TRBJ2-5; TRBD1 aligns across 9 bases. Germline assignment: CDR1 SEHNR and CDR2 FQNEAQ (reference sequence). The CDR3 runs 13 residues. J was trimmed by 2 bases and V by 10 bases; bases with no gene match: 5.

This chain uses TRBV5-1 with TRBJ2-3, with D possibly being TRBD1 (6 bases). The germline CDR1 and CDR2 sequences are SGHRS and YFSETQ. Between the trimmed V and J ends, which lost 5 bases and 1 base, there was a span of 14 bases. The CDR3 is made up of 15 amino acids. The CDR3 nucleotides read TGCGCCAGCAGTCGGGACACGGGCCGCACAGATACGCAGTATTTT. Amino acid sequence: CASSRDTGRTDTQYF. Drawing the rest from reference TRBV5-1 and TRBJ2-3, the complete variable domain is KAGVTQTPRYLIKTRGQQVTLSCSPISGHRSVSWYQQTPGQGLQFLFEYFSETQRNKGNFPGRFSGRQFSNSRSEMNVSTLELGDSALYLCASSRDTGRTDTQYFGPGTRLTVL.

The chain couples TRBV2 to TRBJ2-1, with 9 bases lining up with TRBD2. This CDR3 comprises 13 residues. V shed 8 bases and J 7 bases; nucleotides not matched to a gene: 6. Germline assignment: CDR1 SNHLY and CDR2 FYNNEI. CDR3 in DNA: TGTGCCAGCCGGACTAGCGTAAGAAATGAGCAGTTCTTC. It yields the protein CASRTSVRNEQFF.

The chain is built from TRBV18 and TRBJ2-7, with 11 bases identical to TRBD2. Germline V gives CDR1 KGHSH, CDR2 LQKENI. Trimming at V came to 3 bases and at J to 3 bases, leaving 4 bases not matched to a gene. The CDR3 totals 15 residues. The CDR3: CASSPPGLAVYEQYF. CDR3 DNA: TGTGCCAGCTCACCTCCGGGACTAGCGGTCTACGAGCAGTACTTC.

This chain links TRBV18 with TRBJ2-5, with D maybe TRBD1 (6 bases). V was cut by 6 bases and J by 0 bases, with 17 bases left in between. The germline CDR1 and CDR2 sequences are KGHSH and LQKENI. The CDR3 is 16 residues long. This CDR3 reads CASSQSLQGYQETQYF. The DNA of the CDR3 is TGTGCCAGCTCCCAATCCCTTCAGGGGTACCAAGAGACCCAGTACTTC.

The genes are TRBV6-6 and TRBJ1-1, with D possibly being TRBD1 (6 bases). CDR3 length equals 15 residues. V gave up 6 bases and J gave up 5 bases, with 19 bases separating them. Germline V gene data show CDR1 as MNHNY and CDR2 as SVGAGI (reference sequence). The CDR3 sequence is CASRSLGQSGTEAFF. CDR3 coding DNA: TGTGCCAGCAGATCCCTCGGACAGTCTGGAACTGAAGCTTTCTTT.

This chain connects TRBV27 to TRBJ2-7; TRBD1 matches 8 bases. Germline V gene lookup returns CDR1 MNHEY and CDR2 SMNVEV (reference sequence). J gave up 0 bases and V 7 bases, and 5 bases lay outside the gene matches. The CDR3 extends over 14 amino acids. CDR3 loop: CASNRQGYSYEQYF. The CDR3 DNA reads TGTGCCAGCAACCGACAGGGGTACTCCTACGAGCAGTACTTC.

V gene TRBV5-6 combines with J gene TRBJ2-3; 9 bases are a match to TRBD1. The germline V gene encodes CDR1 SGHDT and CDR2 YYEEEE. The junction had 7 bases not matched to a gene; V was cut back by 1 base and J by 4 bases. The length of the CDR3 is 16 residues. CDR3 nucleotide sequence: TGTGCCAGCAGCTTGCAGGGACAGGGTGGTGCAGATACGCAGTATTTT. Amino acids: CASSLQGQGGADTQYF.

This clone was recorded only once. The rearrangement uses TRBV6-5 and TRBJ2-3; TRBD1 matches 7 bases. CDR1 MNHEY and CDR2 SVGAGI come from the germline V gene. V shed 6 bases and J 2 bases; nucleotides not matched to a gene: 5. The length of the CDR3 is 14 residues. CDR3 in amino acids: CASRRGPYTDTQYF. The CDR3 bases are TGTGCCAGCAGGAGGGGGCCCTACACAGATACGCAGTATTTT.

CDR3 loop: CASSSRDRDEQYF. The CDR3 region has the DNA TGTGCCAGCAGTAGCCGGGACAGGGACGAGCAGTACTTC. The chain combines TRBV28 with TRBJ2-7; 9 bases agree with TRBD1. CDR1 and CDR2 from the germline V gene are MDHEN and SYDVKM. The CDR3 is 13 amino acids. V was pared by 5 bases and J by 5 bases, with 4 bases of the junction left unmatched.

This sequence joins TRBV5-1 and TRBJ2-7; 9 bases are shared with TRBD2. CDR3 length: 15 residues. Germline CDR1 reads SGHRS; CDR2 reads YFSETQ. J was trimmed by 3 bases and V by 4 bases; bases with no gene match: 8. CDR3 in DNA: TGCGCCAGCAGCATTAGCGGGGGAACGGTCTACGAGCAGTACTTC. This gives the protein CASSISGGTVYEQYF.